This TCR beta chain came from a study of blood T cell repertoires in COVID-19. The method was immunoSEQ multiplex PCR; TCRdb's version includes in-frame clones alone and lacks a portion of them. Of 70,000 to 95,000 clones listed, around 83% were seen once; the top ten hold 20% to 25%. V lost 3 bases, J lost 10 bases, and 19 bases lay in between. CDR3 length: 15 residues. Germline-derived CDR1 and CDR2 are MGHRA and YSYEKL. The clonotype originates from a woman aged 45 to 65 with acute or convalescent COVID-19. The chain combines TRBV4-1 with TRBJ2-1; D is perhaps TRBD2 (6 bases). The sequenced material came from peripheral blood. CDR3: CASSQGGAVQWEQFF. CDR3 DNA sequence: TGCGCCAGCAGCCAGGGGGGAGCAGTACAATGGGAGCAGTTCTTC.